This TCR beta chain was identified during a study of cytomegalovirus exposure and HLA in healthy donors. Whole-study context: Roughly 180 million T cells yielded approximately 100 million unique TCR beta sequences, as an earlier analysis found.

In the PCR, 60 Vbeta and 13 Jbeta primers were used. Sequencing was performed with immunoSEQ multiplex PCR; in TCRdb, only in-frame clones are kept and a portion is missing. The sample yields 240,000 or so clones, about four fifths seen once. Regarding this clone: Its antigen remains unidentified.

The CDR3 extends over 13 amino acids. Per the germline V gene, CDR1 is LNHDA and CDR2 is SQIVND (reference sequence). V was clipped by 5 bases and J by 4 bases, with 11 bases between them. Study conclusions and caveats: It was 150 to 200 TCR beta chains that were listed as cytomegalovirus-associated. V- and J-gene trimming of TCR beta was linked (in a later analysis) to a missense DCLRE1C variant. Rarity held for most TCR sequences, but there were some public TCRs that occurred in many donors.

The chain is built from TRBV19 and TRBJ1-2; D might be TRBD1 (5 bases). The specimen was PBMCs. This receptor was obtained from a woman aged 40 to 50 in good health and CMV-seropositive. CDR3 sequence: CASSQGNPYGYTF. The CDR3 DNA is TGTGCCAGTAGTCAGGGTAACCCCTATGGCTACACCTTC.